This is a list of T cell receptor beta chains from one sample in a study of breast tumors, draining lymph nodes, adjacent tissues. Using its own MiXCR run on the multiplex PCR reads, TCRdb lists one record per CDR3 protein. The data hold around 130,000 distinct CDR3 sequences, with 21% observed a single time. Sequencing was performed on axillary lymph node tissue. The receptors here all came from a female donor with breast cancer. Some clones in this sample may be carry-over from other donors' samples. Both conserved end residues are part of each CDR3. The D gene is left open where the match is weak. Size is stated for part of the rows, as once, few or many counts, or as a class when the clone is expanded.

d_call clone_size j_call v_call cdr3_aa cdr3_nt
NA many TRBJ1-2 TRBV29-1 CSVDQGVYGYTF TGCAGCGTTGATCAGGGCGTCTATGGCTACACCTTC
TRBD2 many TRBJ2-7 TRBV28 CASTGFQGGSYEQYF TGTGCCAGCACCGGCTTCCAGGGAGGGTCCTACGAGCAGTACTTC
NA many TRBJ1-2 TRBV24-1 CATRSGEGYGYTF TGTGCCACCAGGTCAGGGGAAGGGTATGGCTACACCTTC
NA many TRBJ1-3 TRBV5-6 CASSFRARSSGNTIYF TGTGCCAGCAGCTTCAGGGCCCGGAGCTCTGGAAACACCATATATTTT
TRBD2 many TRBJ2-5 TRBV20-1 CSAQGLAGGGVQTQYF TGCAGTGCGCAGGGACTAGCGGGAGGGGGGGTACAGACCCAGTACTTC
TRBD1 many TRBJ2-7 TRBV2 CASRKDRGIYEQYF TGTGCCAGCAGGAAGGACAGGGGGATCTACGAGCAGTACTTC
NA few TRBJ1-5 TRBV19 CASSLTTGLNQPQHF TGTGCCAGTAGTTTAACGACAGGCTTAAATCAGCCCCAGCATTTT
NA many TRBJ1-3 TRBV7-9 CASSSTGLLAETGNTIYF TGTGCCAGCAGCTCAACGGGACTTCTAGCCGAGACCGGAAACACCATATATTTT
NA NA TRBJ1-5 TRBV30 CAWSARGLSNQPQHF TGTGCCTGGAGTGCACGGGGATTGAGCAATCAGCCCCAGCATTTT
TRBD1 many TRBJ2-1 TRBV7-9 CASSPRDRGLNEQFF TGTGCCAGCAGCCCTCGGGACAGGGGGCTAAATGAGCAGTTCTTC
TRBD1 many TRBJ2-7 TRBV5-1 CASSLDGQGNEQYF TGCGCCAGCAGCTTGGATGGACAGGGGAACGAGCAGTACTTC
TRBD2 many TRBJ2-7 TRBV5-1 CASRYLRESRYEQYF TGCGCCAGCAGATACTTGCGGGAGAGTAGGTACGAGCAGTACTTC
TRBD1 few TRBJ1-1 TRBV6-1 CASRPGQGAPNTEAFF TGTGCCAGCAGGCCGGGACAGGGGGCGCCGAACACTGAAGCTTTCTTT
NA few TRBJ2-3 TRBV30 CAWSVNRDRRADTQYF TGTGCCTGGAGTGTAAACCGGGACCGGAGGGCAGATACGCAGTATTTT
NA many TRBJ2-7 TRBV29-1 CSVRIEREYEQYF TGCAGCGTTCGGATTGAAAGGGAGTACGAGCAGTACTTC
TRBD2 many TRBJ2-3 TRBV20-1 CSARDTFVGGVDTQYF TGCAGTGCTAGAGACACCTTTGTGGGGGGGGTAGATACGCAGTATTTT
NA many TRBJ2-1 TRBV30 CAWSVNWGSRDEQFF TGTGCCTGGAGTGTAAACTGGGGGAGTAGGGATGAGCAGTTCTTC
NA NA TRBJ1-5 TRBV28 CASSLAGRGGNQPQHF TGTGCCAGCAGCCTGGCTGGAAGGGGAGGAAATCAGCCCCAGCATTTT
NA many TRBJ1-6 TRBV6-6 CASGRGASPLHF TGTGCCAGTGGTCGAGGGGCTTCACCCCTCCACTTT
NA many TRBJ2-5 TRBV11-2 CASSMGPGETQYF TGTGCCAGCAGCATGGGACCAGGGGAGACCCAGTACTTC
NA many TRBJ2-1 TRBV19 CASSIDQGLGGWNEQFF TGTGCCAGTAGTATAGATCAAGGACTAGGGGGTTGGAATGAGCAGTTCTTC
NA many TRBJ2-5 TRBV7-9 CASTGAWGEETQYF TGTGCCAGTACCGGGGCCTGGGGAGAAGAGACCCAGTACTTC
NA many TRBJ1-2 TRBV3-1 CASSQEPKGNGYTF TGTGCCAGCAGCCAAGAACCTAAGGGGAATGGCTACACCTTC
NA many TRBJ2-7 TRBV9 CASSPRDDPYEQYF TGTGCCAGCAGCCCCCGGGACGACCCCTACGAGCAGTACTTC
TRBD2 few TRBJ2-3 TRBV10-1 CASSESVASGSPLSDTQYF TGCGCCAGCAGTGAGTCCGTGGCTAGCGGGAGCCCGTTATCAGATACGCAGTATTTT
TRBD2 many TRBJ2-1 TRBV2 CASGGLAGGEQFF TGTGCCAGCGGGGGACTAGCGGGAGGCGAGCAGTTCTTC
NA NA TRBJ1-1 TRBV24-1 CATSTGLERAFF TGTGCCACCAGTACGGGTCTCGAAAGGGCTTTCTTT
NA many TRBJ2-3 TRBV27 CASSYGAGRNLWGDTQYF TGTGCCAGCAGTTATGGGGCGGGCAGAAACCTCTGGGGGGATACGCAGTATTTT
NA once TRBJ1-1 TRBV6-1 CASSSDRRNTEAFF TGTGCCAGCAGCTCCGACAGGAGGAACACTGAAGCTTTCTTT
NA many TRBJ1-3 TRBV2 CASGGAEALGNTIYF TGTGCCAGCGGGGGTGCAGAGGCTTTGGGAAACACCATATATTTT
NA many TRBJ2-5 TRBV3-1 CASSQVGGGPRETQYF TGTGCCAGCAGCCAAGTAGGGGGAGGGCCCAGAGAGACCCAGTACTTC
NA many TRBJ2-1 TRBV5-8 CASSFWNLFSNEQFF TGTGCCAGCAGCTTCTGGAACCTCTTCTCCAATGAGCAGTTCTTC
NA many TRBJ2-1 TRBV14 CASSQGSRLFYNEQFF TGTGCCAGCAGCCAAGGGTCGCGACTTTTCTACAATGAGCAGTTCTTC
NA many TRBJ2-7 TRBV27 CASSLLGGSEQYF TGTGCCAGCAGTTTGTTGGGGGGCAGCGAGCAGTACTTC
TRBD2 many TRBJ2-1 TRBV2 CASTLGLAGNNEQFF TGTGCCAGCACTTTAGGACTAGCGGGGAACAATGAGCAGTTCTTC
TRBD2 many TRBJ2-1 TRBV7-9 CASSARLAGTYNEQFF TGTGCCAGCAGCGCCAGACTAGCGGGAACCTACAATGAGCAGTTCTTC
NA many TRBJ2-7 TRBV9 CASSPNPSSYEQYF TGTGCCAGCAGCCCCAATCCCAGCTCCTACGAGCAGTACTTC
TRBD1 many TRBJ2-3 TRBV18 CASSPRTGSTDTQYF TGTGCCAGCTCACCCCGGACAGGGAGCACAGATACGCAGTATTTT
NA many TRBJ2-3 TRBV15 CATSRVTIQDTQYF TGTGCCACCAGCAGAGTTACTATTCAAGATACGCAGTATTTT
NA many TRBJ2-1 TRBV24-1 CATSLTRTNEQFF TGTGCCACCAGCTTGACCCGGACGAATGAGCAGTTCTTC
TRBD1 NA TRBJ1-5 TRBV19 CASSRGQGANQPQHF TGTGCCAGTAGTAGGGGACAGGGGGCCAATCAGCCCCAGCATTTT
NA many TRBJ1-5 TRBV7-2 CASSPDISNQPQHF TGTGCCAGCAGCCCGGACATAAGCAATCAGCCCCAGCATTTT
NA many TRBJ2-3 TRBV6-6 CASSYKLADTQYF TGTGCCAGCAGTTACAAACTAGCAGATACGCAGTATTTT